Below are 2 T cell receptor beta chains sequenced from a single sample in a study of CD8 T cells in Susac syndrome. Reverse transcription of roughly 0.5 to 1 ug RNA was carried out with random hexamers. MiXCR was run by TCRdb on the immunoSEQ multiplex PCR reads, yielding one entry per CDR3 protein. The sample shows about 50,000 distinct CDR3 sequences, 90% to 95% of them seen only once. The sequencing sample was made of CD8+ T cells from PBMCs. The receptors stem from a human donor with multiple sclerosis.

The chain employs TRBV12-3 or TRBV12-4 and TRBJ1-1; a possible D gene is TRBD1 (5 bases). Between the trimmed V and J ends, which lost 3 bases and 2 bases, there was a span of 10 bases. CDR3 length equals 14 residues. The DNA for the CDR3 is TGTGCCAGCAGTTTTGAGGGGATAAACACTGAAGCTTTCTTT. Translating it yields CASSFEGINTEAFF.

This chain uses TRBV28 with TRBJ2-3; D gene ambiguous. The CDR3 runs 16 residues. V was clipped by 5 bases and J by 0 bases, with 15 bases between them. Per the germline V gene, CDR1 is MDHEN and CDR2 is SYDVKM. The CDR3, as DNA: TGTGCCAGCAGTACCGAGCAGTTTCCAAGCACAGATACGCAGTATTTT. Translated: CASSTEQFPSTDTQYF.